This record covers a single TCR beta chain. The antigen remains unidentified. These data come from a study of Tregs in tolerant kidney transplant recipients. Points from the study as a whole: The most relevant donor-specific Treg TCRbeta repertoire apparently came from expansion with activated donor B cells.

Trimming stripped 4 bases from V and 5 bases from J, with 8 bases between. Germline-derived CDR1 and CDR2 are MNHEY and SVGAGI. The CDR3 is 12 residues long. Profiled with immunoSEQ multiplex PCR; TCRdb holds only in-frame clones, not every one. This sample has 95,000 to 120,000 clones; around 89% occur once, and the top ten carry just under 0.35%. Sequencing was performed on CD4+ T cells from blood, taken before the transplant. This clonotype originated in a human donor who received a combined kidney and bone marrow transplant. The genes are TRBV6-5 and TRBJ2-5; D is unresolved. CDR3 region: CASSSVGETQYF. DNA of the CDR3: TGTGCCAGCAGTTCAGTTGGCGAGACCCAGTACTTC.